A selection of T cell receptor beta chains follows, all from one sample in a study of identifying expanded T cells in peripheral blood. Profiling relied on immunoSEQ multiplex PCR, and the TCRdb table lists in-frame clones only, not all of them. The profile shows around 95,000 clones, over 80% of them singletons. The sequenced sample consisted of blood. Receptor source: a person between 18 and 70 years old in good health. Both conserved end residues are part of each CDR3. D genes are given only for firm matches. Where a row states a size, it is once, few, many or the class of an expanded clone; other rows omit it.

V gene,clone size,CDR3 length,D gene,J gene,CDR3 protein,CDR3 DNA
TRBV10-1,NA,14,NA,TRBJ1-2,CASSESRAGYGYTF,TGCGCCAGCAGTGAGTCGAGGGCTGGCTATGGCTACACCTTC
TRBV5-6,once,15,NA,TRBJ1-1,CASSSSWARNTEAFF,TGTGCCAGCAGCTCTTCGTGGGCACGGAACACTGAAGCTTTCTTT
TRBV27,NA,16,NA,TRBJ2-1,CASSLRGRVAYNEQFF,TGTGCCAGCAGTTTACGAGGCAGGGTCGCCTACAATGAGCAGTTCTTC
TRBV11-2,NA,13,NA,TRBJ2-7,CASSPGLGNEQYF,TGTGCCAGCAGCCCAGGACTGGGCAACGAGCAGTACTTC
TRBV19,NA,14,NA,TRBJ1-1,CASSMNRLNTEAFF,TGTGCCAGTAGTATGAACAGATTGAACACTGAAGCTTTCTTT
TRBV6-1,NA,13,NA,TRBJ2-7,CASSEGGSYEQYF,TGTGCCAGCAGTGAAGGGGGGTCCTACGAGCAGTACTTC
TRBV2,NA,14,TRBD1,TRBJ1-1,CASRVRQGNTEAFF,TGTGCCAGCAGAGTAAGACAGGGAAACACTGAAGCTTTCTTT
TRBV2,NA,13,NA,TRBJ1-1,CASSGQAGAEAFF,TGTGCCAGCAGTGGTCAAGCCGGCGCTGAAGCTTTCTTT
TRBV7-3,NA,14,NA,TRBJ1-3,CASSLVSSGNTIYF,TGTGCCAGCAGCTTAGTGAGCTCTGGAAACACCATATATTTT
TRBV5-1,NA,19,TRBD2,TRBJ2-1,CASSLVPSGGPPGLPEQFF,TGCGCCAGCAGCTTGGTTCCTAGCGGGGGGCCTCCCGGCCTCCCTGAGCAGTTCTTC
TRBV4-2,NA,14,NA,TRBJ1-2,CASSRPGEDSGYTF,TGTGCCAGCAGCAGGCCAGGGGAGGACAGCGGCTACACCTTC
TRBV9,NA,13,TRBD2,TRBJ2-7,CASSVLTSGEQYF,TGTGCCAGCAGCGTTCTGACTAGCGGAGAGCAGTACTTC
TRBV5-1,once,15,NA,TRBJ1-5,CASSLDTASNQPQHF,TGCGCCAGCAGCTTGGACACCGCCAGCAATCAGCCCCAGCATTTT
TRBV19,once,15,TRBD2,TRBJ2-5,CASSMLAGIGETQYF,TGTGCCAGTAGTATGCTAGCGGGGATTGGAGAGACCCAGTACTTC
TRBV7-6,NA,15,TRBD1,TRBJ2-5,CASSLGQGAGETQYF,TGTGCCAGCAGCTTAGGACAGGGGGCCGGTGAGACCCAGTACTTC
TRBV5-1,NA,13,NA,TRBJ2-5,CASSLISQETQYF,TGCGCCAGCAGCTTGATCAGCCAAGAGACCCAGTACTTC
TRBV5-4,NA,15,NA,TRBJ1-1,CASSLPGPQIAEAFF,TGTGCCAGCAGCTTACCGGGTCCCCAGATCGCTGAAGCTTTCTTT
TRBV6-5,NA,14,NA,TRBJ1-5,CASSYVGSGQPQHF,TGTGCCAGCAGTTACGTGGGTTCGGGACAGCCCCAGCATTTT
TRBV9,NA,14,NA,TRBJ2-3,CASSVGSVSDTQYF,TGTGCCAGCAGCGTAGGGTCAGTCTCAGATACGCAGTATTTT
TRBV5-1,NA,15,NA,TRBJ2-7,CASSPIPGNTYEQYF,TGCGCCAGCAGCCCAATACCAGGGAACACCTACGAGCAGTACTTC
TRBV6-5,NA,13,NA,TRBJ2-7,CASSYEDGYEQYF,TGTGCCAGCAGTTACGAGGACGGATACGAGCAGTACTTC
TRBV7-9,NA,15,NA,TRBJ2-1,CASSSLPPGNNEQFF,TGTGCCAGCAGCTCCCTCCCCCCAGGGAACAATGAGCAGTTCTTC
TRBV5-4,NA,16,NA,TRBJ2-1,CASSLGQGKVYNEQFF,TGTGCCAGCAGCTTGGGGCAGGGGAAGGTCTACAATGAGCAGTTCTTC
TRBV10-1,few,13,NA,TRBJ1-5,CASSEGSNQPQHF,TGCGCCAGCAGTGAAGGTAGCAATCAGCCCCAGCATTTT
TRBV7-9,NA,14,NA,TRBJ1-1,CASSPWGGDTEAFF,TGTGCCAGCAGCCCGTGGGGGGGGGACACTGAAGCTTTCTTT
TRBV30,NA,14,TRBD1,TRBJ1-1,CAWRRQGQNTEAFF,TGTGCCTGGAGGCGACAGGGGCAGAACACTGAAGCTTTCTTT
TRBV5-4,NA,13,NA,TRBJ1-3,CASIRTEGNTIYF,TGTGCCAGCATCCGGACAGAGGGAAACACCATATATTTT
TRBV29-1,NA,14,NA,TRBJ1-2,CSVDGEGLTDGYTF,TGCAGCGTTGACGGGGAGGGGCTGACTGATGGCTACACCTTC
TRBV5-5,NA,20,TRBD1,TRBJ2-1,CASSPSDRDRGFSGNNEQFF,TGTGCCAGCAGCCCCTCAGACCGGGACAGGGGATTCTCTGGAAACAATGAGCAGTTCTTC
TRBV5-6,once,15,NA,TRBJ1-2,CASSLVFGGNYGYTF,TGTGCCAGCAGCTTGGTTTTCGGAGGGAACTATGGCTACACCTTC
TRBV7-8,NA,15,NA,TRBJ1-5,CASSLEAVGGQPQHF,TGTGCCAGCAGCCTTGAGGCGGTCGGCGGACAGCCCCAGCATTTT
TRBV9,NA,13,NA,TRBJ2-3,CASSVAGTDTQYF,TGTGCCAGCAGCGTAGCAGGGACAGATACGCAGTATTTT
TRBV11-3,NA,16,NA,TRBJ1-1,CASSPDRTALRTEAFF,TGTGCCAGCAGCCCAGACCGGACCGCCCTGAGGACTGAAGCTTTCTTT
TRBV9,NA,15,NA,TRBJ1-3,CASSGREGAGNTIYF,TGTGCCAGCAGCGGCCGGGAGGGTGCAGGAAACACCATATATTTT
TRBV5-1,NA,17,NA,TRBJ2-1,CASTLGVTTYRYNEQFF,TGCGCCAGCACCCTTGGAGTTACGACTTACCGCTACAATGAGCAGTTCTTC
TRBV6-1,NA,12,NA,TRBJ2-1,CASTEDQFEQFF,TGTGCCAGCACCGAAGATCAATTTGAGCAGTTCTTC
TRBV7-9,once,17,TRBD1,TRBJ2-6,CASSPLGQGRGANVLTF,TGTGCCAGCAGCCCCCTTGGACAGGGTCGGGGGGCCAACGTCCTGACTTTC
TRBV14,NA,14,NA,TRBJ2-1,CASSQSTSYNEQFF,TGTGCCAGCAGCCAAAGCACCTCCTACAATGAGCAGTTCTTC
TRBV7-2,NA,15,NA,TRBJ2-3,CASSPRVFRTDTQYF,TGTGCCAGCAGTCCCAGGGTTTTCAGGACAGATACGCAGTATTTT
TRBV7-9,NA,16,NA,TRBJ2-1,CASSVSSGTGINEQFF,TGTGCCAGCAGCGTTAGTTCCGGGACGGGAATAAATGAGCAGTTCTTC
TRBV18,NA,15,NA,TRBJ1-3,CASSPGQHSGNTIYF,TGTGCCAGCTCACCGGGGCAGCACTCTGGAAACACCATATATTTT
TRBV10-2,few,12,NA,TRBJ2-2,CASRRTAGELFF,TGCGCCAGCAGGCGGACAGCCGGGGAGCTGTTTTTT
TRBV7-6,NA,16,NA,TRBJ2-5,CASSLAPPGAGETQYF,TGTGCCAGCAGCTTAGCCCCGCCAGGGGCCGGGGAGACCCAGTACTTC
TRBV5-1,NA,16,TRBD1,TRBJ1-1,CASSLDVGGRGTEAFF,TGCGCCAGCAGCTTGGATGTTGGTGGCAGGGGGACTGAAGCTTTCTTT
TRBV28,NA,16,TRBD2,TRBJ2-1,CASSPKRGDTYNEQFF,TGTGCCAGCAGTCCAAAGCGGGGGGATACTTACAATGAGCAGTTCTTC
TRBV5-6,NA,15,TRBD1,TRBJ1-6,CASSVGTGGYSPLHF,TGTGCCAGCAGCGTCGGGACAGGGGGATACTCACCCCTCCACTTT
TRBV6-6,once,11,NA,TRBJ1-2,CASRKGYGYTF,TGTGCCAGCAGGAAGGGCTATGGCTACACCTTC
TRBV5-8,NA,16,TRBD2,TRBJ2-1,CASSRTGLAIYGEQFF,TGTGCCAGCAGCCGGACGGGACTAGCAATATACGGTGAGCAGTTCTTC
TRBV29-1,NA,12,NA,TRBJ1-1,CSARWGGSEAFF,TGCAGCGCCAGGTGGGGGGGATCTGAAGCTTTCTTT
TRBV6-6,NA,14,TRBD1,TRBJ1-1,CASNKGQQGTEAFF,TGTGCCAGCAATAAGGGACAACAGGGGACTGAAGCTTTCTTT
TRBV5-1,NA,15,NA,TRBJ1-3,CASRTGSSRGNTIYF,TGCGCCAGCCGGACGGGCTCCAGCCGGGGAAACACCATATATTTT
TRBV4-3,NA,15,TRBD1,TRBJ1-1,CASSPQGVGNTEAFF,TGCGCCAGCAGCCCACAGGGGGTTGGGAACACTGAAGCTTTCTTT
TRBV29-1,NA,14,TRBD1,TRBJ1-5,CSAASDRGNQPQHF,TGCAGCGCCGCCTCGGACAGGGGCAATCAGCCCCAGCATTTT
TRBV6-5,NA,12,NA,TRBJ2-7,CASRDSFREQYF,TGTGCCAGCAGGGATTCCTTTCGCGAGCAGTACTTC